The TCR beta chain under discussion was sequenced for a study of T cells in localized non-small cell lung cancer. V shed 0 bases and J shed 1 base, with 10 bases lying between them. The germline gives CDR1 MNHNY, CDR2 SVGAGI (reference sequence). The CDR3 is 15 amino acids. Produced via immunoSEQ multiplex PCR; TCRdb's table is partial and in-frame only. Among 16,000 or so clones listed, almost 85% were seen once. V usage is TRBV6-6 and J usage is TRBJ2-7; perhaps TRBD1 as D (5 bases). The sequence came from a male donor at least 60 years old with stage I lung adenocarcinoma. Sample: peripheral blood, taken before any cancer treatment. Here the CDR3 DNA reads TGTGCCAGCAGTTACTCCACCGGACATTCCTACGAGCAGTACTTC. Amino acid sequence: CASSYSTGHSYEQYF.